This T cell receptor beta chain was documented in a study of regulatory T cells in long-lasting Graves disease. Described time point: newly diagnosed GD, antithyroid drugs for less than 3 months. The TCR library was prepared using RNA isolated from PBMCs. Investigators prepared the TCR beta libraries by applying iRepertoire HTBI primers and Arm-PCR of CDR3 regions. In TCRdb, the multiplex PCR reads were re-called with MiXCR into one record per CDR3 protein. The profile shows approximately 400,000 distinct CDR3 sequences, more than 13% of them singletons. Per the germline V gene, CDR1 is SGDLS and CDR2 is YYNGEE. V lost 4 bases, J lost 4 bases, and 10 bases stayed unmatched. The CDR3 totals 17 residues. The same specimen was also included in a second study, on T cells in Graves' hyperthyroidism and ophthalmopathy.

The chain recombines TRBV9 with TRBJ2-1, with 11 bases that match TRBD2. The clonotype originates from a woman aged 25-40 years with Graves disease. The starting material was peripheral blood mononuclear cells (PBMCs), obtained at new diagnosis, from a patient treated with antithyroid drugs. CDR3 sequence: CASSPETSGKWYNEQFF. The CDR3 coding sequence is TGTGCCAGCAGCCCAGAGACTAGCGGGAAATGGTACAATGAGCAGTTCTTC.